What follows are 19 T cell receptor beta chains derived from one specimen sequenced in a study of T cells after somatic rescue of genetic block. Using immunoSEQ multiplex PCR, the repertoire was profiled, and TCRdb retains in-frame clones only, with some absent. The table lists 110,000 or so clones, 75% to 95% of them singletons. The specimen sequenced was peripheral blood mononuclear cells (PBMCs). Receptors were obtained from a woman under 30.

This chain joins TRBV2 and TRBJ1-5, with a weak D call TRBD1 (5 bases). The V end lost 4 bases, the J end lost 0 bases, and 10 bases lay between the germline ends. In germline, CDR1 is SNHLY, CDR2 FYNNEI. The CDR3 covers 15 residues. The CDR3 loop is CASSGDLYSNQPQHF. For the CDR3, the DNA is TGTGCCAGCAGTGGGGACCTATATAGCAATCAGCCCCAGCATTTT. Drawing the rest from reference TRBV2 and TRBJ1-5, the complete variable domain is EPEVTQTPSHQVTQMGQEVILRCVPISNHLYFYWYRQILGQKVEFLVSFYNNEISEKSEIFDDQFSVERPDGSNFTLKIRSTKLEDSAMYFCASSGDLYSNQPQHFGDGTRLSIL.

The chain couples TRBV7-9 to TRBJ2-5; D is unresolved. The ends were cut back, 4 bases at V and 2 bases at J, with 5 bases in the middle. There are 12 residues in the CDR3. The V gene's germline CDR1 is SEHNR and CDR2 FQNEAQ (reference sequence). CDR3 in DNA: TGTGCCAGCAGCTATGGGCAAGAGACCCAGTACTTC. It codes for CASSYGQETQYF.

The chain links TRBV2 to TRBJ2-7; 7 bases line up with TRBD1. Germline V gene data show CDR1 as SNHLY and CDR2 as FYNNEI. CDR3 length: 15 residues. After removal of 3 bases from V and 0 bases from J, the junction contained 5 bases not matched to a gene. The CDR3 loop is CASSDVQGSSYEQYF. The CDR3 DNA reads TGTGCCAGCAGTGATGTACAGGGGTCCTCCTACGAGCAGTACTTC.

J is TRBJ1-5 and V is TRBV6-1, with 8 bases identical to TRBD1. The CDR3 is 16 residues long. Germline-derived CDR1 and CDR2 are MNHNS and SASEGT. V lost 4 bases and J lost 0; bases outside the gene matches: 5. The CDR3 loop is CASSVRGRGSNQPQHF. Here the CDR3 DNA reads TGTGCCAGCAGTGTCAGGGGGCGCGGTAGCAATCAGCCCCAGCATTTT.

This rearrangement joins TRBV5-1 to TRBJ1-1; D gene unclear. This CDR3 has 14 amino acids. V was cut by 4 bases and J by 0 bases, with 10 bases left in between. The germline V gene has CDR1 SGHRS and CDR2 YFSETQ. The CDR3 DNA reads TGCGCCAGCAGCGTATTTGACCTGAACACTGAAGCTTTCTTT. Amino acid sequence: CASSVFDLNTEAFF.

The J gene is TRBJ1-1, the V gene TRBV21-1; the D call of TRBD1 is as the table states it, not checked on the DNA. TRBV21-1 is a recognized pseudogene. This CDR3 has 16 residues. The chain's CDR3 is CASSKRATGHQFEAFF. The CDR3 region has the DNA TGTGCCAGCAGCAAAAGGGCGACAGGTCACCAATTTGAAGCTTTCTTT.

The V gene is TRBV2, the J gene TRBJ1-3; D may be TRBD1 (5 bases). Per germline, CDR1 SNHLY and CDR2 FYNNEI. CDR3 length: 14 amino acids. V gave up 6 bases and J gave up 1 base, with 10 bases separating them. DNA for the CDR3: TGTGCCAGCAGAGCAGGGACTTCTGGAAACACCATATATTTT. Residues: CASRAGTSGNTIYF.

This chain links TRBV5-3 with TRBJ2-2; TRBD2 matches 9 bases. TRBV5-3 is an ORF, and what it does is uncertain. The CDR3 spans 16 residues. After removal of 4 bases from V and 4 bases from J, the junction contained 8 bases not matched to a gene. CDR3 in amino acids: CARSICSGGLTGELFF. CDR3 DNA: TGTGCCAGAAGCATCTGTAGCGGGGGCCTCACCGGGGAGCTGTTTTTT.

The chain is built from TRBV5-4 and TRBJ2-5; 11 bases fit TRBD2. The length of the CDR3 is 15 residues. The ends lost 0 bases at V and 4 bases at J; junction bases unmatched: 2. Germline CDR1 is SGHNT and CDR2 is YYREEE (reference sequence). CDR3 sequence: CASSLGLAGGETQYF. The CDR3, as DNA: TGTGCCAGCAGCTTGGGGCTAGCGGGGGGAGAGACCCAGTACTTC.

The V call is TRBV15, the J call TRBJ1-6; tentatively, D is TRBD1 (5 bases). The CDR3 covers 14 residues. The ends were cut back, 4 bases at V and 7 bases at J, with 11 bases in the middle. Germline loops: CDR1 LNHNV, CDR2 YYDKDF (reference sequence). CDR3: CATSTGTFNSPLHF. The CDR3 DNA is TGTGCCACCAGCACCGGGACCTTCAATTCACCCCTCCACTTT.

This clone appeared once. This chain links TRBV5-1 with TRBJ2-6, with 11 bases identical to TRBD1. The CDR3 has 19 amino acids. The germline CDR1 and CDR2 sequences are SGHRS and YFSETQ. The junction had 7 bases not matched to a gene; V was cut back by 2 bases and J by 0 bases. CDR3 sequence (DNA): TGCGCCAGCAGCTTCCTGGACAGGGGGCGAATCTCTGGGGCCAACGTCCTGACTTTC. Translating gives CASSFLDRGRISGANVLTF.

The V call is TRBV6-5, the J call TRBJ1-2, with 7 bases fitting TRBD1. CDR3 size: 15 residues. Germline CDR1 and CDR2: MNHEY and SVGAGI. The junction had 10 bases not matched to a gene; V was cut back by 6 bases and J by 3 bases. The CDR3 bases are TGTGCCAGCAGACTACAGGGGCTAGTGGACTATGGCTACACCTTC. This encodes CASRLQGLVDYGYTF.

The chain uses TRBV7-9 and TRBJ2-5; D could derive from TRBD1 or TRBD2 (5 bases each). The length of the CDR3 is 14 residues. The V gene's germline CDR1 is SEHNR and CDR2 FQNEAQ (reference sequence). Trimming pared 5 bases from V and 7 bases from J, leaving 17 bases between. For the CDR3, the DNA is TGTGCCAGCAGCCCTGGGACGAAAGTGGTGACCCAGTACTTC. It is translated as CASSPGTKVVTQYF.

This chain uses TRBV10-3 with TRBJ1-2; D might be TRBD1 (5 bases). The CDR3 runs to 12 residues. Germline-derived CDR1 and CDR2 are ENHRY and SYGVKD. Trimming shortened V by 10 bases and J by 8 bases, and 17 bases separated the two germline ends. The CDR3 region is CATSQGLGGYTF. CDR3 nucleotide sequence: TGTGCCACCTCCCAGGGCCTTGGAGGCTACACCTTC.

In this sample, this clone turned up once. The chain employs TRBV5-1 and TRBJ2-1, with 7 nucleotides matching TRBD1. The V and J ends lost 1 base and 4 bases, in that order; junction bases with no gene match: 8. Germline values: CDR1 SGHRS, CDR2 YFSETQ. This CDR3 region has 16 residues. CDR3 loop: CASSLKGAPVYNEQFF. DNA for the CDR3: TGCGCCAGCAGCTTGAAGGGGGCCCCAGTATACAATGAGCAGTTCTTC. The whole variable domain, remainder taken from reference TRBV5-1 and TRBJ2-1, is KAGVTQTPRYLIKTRGQQVTLSCSPISGHRSVSWYQQTPGQGLQFLFEYFSETQRNKGNFPGRFSGRQFSNSRSEMNVSTLELGDSALYLCASSLKGAPVYNEQFFGPGTRLTVL.

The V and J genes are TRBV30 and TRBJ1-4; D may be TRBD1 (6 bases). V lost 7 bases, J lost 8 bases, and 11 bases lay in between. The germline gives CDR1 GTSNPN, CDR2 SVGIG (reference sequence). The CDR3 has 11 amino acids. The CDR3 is CAFQRGEKLFF. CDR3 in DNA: TGTGCCTTTCAAAGGGGGGAAAAACTGTTTTTT.

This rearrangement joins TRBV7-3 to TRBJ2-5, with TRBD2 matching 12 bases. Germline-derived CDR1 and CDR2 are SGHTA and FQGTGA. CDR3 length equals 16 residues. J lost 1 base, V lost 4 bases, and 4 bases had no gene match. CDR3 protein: CASSSGLAGIQETQYF. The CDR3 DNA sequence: TGTGCCAGCAGCTCCGGACTAGCGGGAATCCAAGAGACCCAGTACTTC.

DNA for the CDR3: TGTGCCAGCAGTCCCGAGGGGATGAACACCGGGGAGCTGTTTTTT. Translating gives CASSPEGMNTGELFF. The rearrangement uses TRBV7-2 and TRBJ2-2; the D gene could be TRBD1 or TRBD2 (5 bases each). This CDR3 region has 15 residues. The germline V and J ends were trimmed by 6 bases and 1 base, with 12 bases remaining between them. Per germline, CDR1 SGHTA and CDR2 FQGNSA. Drawing the rest from reference TRBV7-2 and TRBJ2-2, the complete variable domain is GAGVSQSPSNKVTEKGKDVELRCDPISGHTALYWYRQSLGQGLEFLIYFQGNSAPDKSGLPSDRFSAERTGGSVSTLTIQRTQQEDSAVYLCASSPEGMNTGELFFGEGSRLTVL.

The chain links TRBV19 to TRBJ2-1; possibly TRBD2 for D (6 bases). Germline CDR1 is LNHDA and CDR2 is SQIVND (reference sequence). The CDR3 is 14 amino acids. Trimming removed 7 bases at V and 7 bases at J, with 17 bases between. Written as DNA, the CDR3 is TGTGCCAGTACCGTCGGACCCGGGGGTAATGAGCAGTTCTTC. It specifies CASTVGPGGNEQFF.